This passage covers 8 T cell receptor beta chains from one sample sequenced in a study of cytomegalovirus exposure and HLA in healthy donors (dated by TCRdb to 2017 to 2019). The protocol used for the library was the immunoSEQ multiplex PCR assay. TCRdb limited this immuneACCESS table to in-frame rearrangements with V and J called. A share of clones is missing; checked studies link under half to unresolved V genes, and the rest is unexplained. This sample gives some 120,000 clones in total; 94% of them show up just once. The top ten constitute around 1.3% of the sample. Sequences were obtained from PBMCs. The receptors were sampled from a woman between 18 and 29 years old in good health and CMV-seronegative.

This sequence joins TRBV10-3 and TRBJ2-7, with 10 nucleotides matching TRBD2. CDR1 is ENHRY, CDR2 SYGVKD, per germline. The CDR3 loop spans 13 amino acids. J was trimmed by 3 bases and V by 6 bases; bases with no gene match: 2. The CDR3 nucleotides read TGTGCCATCAGCGCTAGCGGGAGCTACGAGCAGTACTTC. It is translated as CAISASGSYEQYF.

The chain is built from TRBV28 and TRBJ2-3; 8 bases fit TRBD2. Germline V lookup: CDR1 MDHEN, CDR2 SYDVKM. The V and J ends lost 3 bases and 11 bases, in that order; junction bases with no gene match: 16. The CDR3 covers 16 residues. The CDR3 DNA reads TGTGCCAGCAGTTTTCTGGCTAGCGGGCCGCCGGAGTTGCAGTATTTT. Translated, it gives CASSFLASGPPELQYF.

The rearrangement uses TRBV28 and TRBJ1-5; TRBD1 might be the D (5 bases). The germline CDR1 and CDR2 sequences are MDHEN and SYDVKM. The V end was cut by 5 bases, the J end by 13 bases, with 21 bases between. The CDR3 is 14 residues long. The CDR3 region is CASSHDTPGKKQHF. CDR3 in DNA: TGTGCCAGCAGTCACGATACTCCAGGGAAGAAACAGCATTTT.

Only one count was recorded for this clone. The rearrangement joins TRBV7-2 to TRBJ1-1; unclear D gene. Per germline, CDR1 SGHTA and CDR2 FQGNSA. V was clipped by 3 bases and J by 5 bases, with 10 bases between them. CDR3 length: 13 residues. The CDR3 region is CASSFRQRTEAFF. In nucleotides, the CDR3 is TGTGCCAGCAGCTTCAGGCAGCGGACTGAAGCTTTCTTT.

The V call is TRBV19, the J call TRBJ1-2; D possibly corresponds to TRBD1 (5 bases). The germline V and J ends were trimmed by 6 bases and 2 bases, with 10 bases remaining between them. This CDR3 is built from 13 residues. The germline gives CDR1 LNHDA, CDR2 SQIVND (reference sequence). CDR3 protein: CASSHQGNYGYTF. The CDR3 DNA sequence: TGTGCCAGTAGCCACCAGGGAAACTATGGCTACACCTTC.

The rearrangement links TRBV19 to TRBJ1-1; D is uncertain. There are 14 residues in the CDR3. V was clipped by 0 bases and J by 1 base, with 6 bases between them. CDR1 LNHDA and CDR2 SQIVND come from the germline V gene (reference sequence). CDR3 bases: TGTGCCAGTAGTATAGAGCGAGGGAACACTGAAGCTTTCTTT. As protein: CASSIERGNTEAFF.

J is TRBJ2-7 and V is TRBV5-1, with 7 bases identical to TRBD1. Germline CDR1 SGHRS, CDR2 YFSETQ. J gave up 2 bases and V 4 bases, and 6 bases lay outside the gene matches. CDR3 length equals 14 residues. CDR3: CASSHGDSPYEQYF. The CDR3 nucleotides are TGCGCCAGCAGCCACGGGGACAGTCCCTACGAGCAGTACTTC. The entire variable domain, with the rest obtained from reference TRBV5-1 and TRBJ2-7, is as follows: KAGVTQTPRYLIKTRGQQVTLSCSPISGHRSVSWYQQTPGQGLQFLFEYFSETQRNKGNFPGRFSGRQFSNSRSEMNVSTLELGDSALYLCASSHGDSPYEQYFGPGTRLTVT.

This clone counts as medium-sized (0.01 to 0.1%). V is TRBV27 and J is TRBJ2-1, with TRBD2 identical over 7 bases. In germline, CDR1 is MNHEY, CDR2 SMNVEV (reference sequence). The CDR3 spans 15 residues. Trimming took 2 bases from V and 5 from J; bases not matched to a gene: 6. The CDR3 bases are TGTGCCAGCAGTTTAGGTCCTAGCGGCAACAATGAGCAGTTCTTC. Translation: CASSLGPSGNNEQFF.